The 20 T cell receptor beta chains presented below share a single source sample, sequenced in a study of shared clonotypes between healthy human individuals (dated by TCRdb to between 2020 and 2021). CD8 naive samples were CD45RO-negative cells positively selected for CCR7, giving a CD45RA+CCR7+ population that excluded TemRA cells. The method behind the library was the immunoSEQ multiplex PCR assay. In TCRdb, the immuneACCESS table is reduced to in-frame sequences with V and J assigned. These tables do not hold every clone; where another copy was compared, an unresolved V gene accounts for under half, and the others remain unexplained. Across this sample there are over 2 million clones, with around 96% seen only once. The top ten clonotypes cover roughly 1% of the sample. The sample consisted of naive CD8+ T cells sorted from blood. This sample's cell subset or site label indicates: CD45RA+CCR7+. These receptors all come from a young man in good health.

The V call is TRBV27, the J call TRBJ2-1; 8 positions match TRBD2. The CDR3 extends over 14 amino acids. Trimming cost V 6 bases and J 8 bases; bases outside gene matches: 9. Germline V CDR1 and CDR2: MNHEY, SMNVEV (reference sequence). CDR3 loop: CASSQIGLAYEQFF. The CDR3 bases are TGTGCCAGCAGCCAGATAGGACTAGCTTATGAGCAGTTCTTC.

J is TRBJ1-6 and V is TRBV6-5; possibly TRBD1 for D (6 bases). The germline V and J ends were trimmed by 5 bases and 10 bases, with 18 bases remaining between them. Germline V gene data show CDR1 as MNHEY and CDR2 as SVGAGI. This CDR3 has 15 amino acids. The CDR3 region is CASSLTEGEFSPLHF. Written as DNA, the CDR3 is TGTGCCAGCAGTCTGACGGAGGGGGAATTCTCACCCCTCCACTTT.

V and J are TRBV11-3 and TRBJ1-1, with 7 bases lining up with TRBD1. Germline V gene sequence: CDR1 SGHNT, CDR2 YENEEA. The CDR3 contains 13 residues. The junction had 6 bases not matched to a gene; V was cut back by 4 bases and J by 7 bases. The CDR3 sequence: CASSSGTESEAFF. DNA of the CDR3: TGTGCCAGCAGCTCCGGGACAGAGAGTGAAGCTTTCTTT.

The rearrangement links TRBV30 to TRBJ1-2; 8 bases are a match to TRBD1. The CDR3 sequence is 12 residues long. Germline loops: CDR1 GTSNPN, CDR2 SVGIG (reference sequence). Trimming removed 7 bases from V and 0 bases from J; junction bases left unmatched: 1. The CDR3 protein is CALQGANYGYTF. CDR3 DNA sequence: TGTGCCTTACAGGGGGCTAACTATGGCTACACCTTC.

Details on this clone: Other DNA sequences in the sample encode the same CDR3. The CDR3 DNA reads TGTGCCAGCAGTCCCGGGTCCTCCTACGAGCAGTACTTC. It specifies CASSPGSSYEQYF. V gene TRBV2 combines with J gene TRBJ2-7; no definite D call. V was shortened by 5 bases and J by 0 bases, with 8 bases between the two germline ends. Germline V gene lookup returns CDR1 SNHLY and CDR2 FYNNEI. The CDR3 runs 13 residues.

The chain is built from TRBV6-4 and TRBJ2-5; perhaps TRBD2 as D (6 bases). The DNA end favors TRBJ2-7, so the J call may be wrong. Germline CDR1 MRHNA, CDR2 SNTAGT. CDR3 size: 13 residues. The CDR3 reads CASSESSVHEQYF. DNA for the CDR3: TGTGCCAGCAGTGAGTCTAGCGTCCACGAGCAGTACTTC.

The V gene is TRBV5-5, the J gene TRBJ1-2; 7 bases map to TRBD1. The CDR3 covers 16 residues. J gave up 8 bases and V 2 bases, and 15 bases lay outside the gene matches. CDR1 and CDR2 from the germline V gene are SGHKS and YYEKEE (reference sequence). The CDR3 DNA follows: TGTGCCAGCAGCTTCGAAGTAACAGGGGCCTTATACGGCTACACCTTC. Amino acid sequence: CASSFEVTGALYGYTF.

This chain joins TRBV7-2 and TRBJ1-2; D unclear. The ends were cut back, 1 base at V and 4 bases at J, with 10 bases in the middle. The CDR3 sequence is 14 residues long. Looked up from germline, CDR1 is SGHTA and CDR2 is FQGNSA. In DNA form, the CDR3 reads TGTGCCAGCAGCTTAGGCGAGGGTCCCTATGGCTACACCTTC. It translates to CASSLGEGPYGYTF.

This clone was picked up one time. V is TRBV27 and J is TRBJ1-1; the match to TRBD1 covers 7 bases. CDR1 and CDR2 from the germline V gene are MNHEY and SMNVEV (reference sequence). The CDR3 consists of 16 residues. V gave up 1 base and J gave up 3 bases; unmatched junction bases: 8. The CDR3 loop is CASSLYRGEGYTEAFF. For the CDR3, the DNA is TGTGCCAGCAGTTTATACAGGGGTGAAGGGTACACTGAAGCTTTCTTT.

The chain carries TRBV20-1 and TRBJ2-5, with D uncertain. The assigned J gene may be wrong: the sequence end matches TRBJ2-7 better. Germline V gives CDR1 DFQATT, CDR2 SNEGSKA (reference sequence). This CDR3 has 11 amino acids. CDR3 residues: CSARSRHEQYF. CDR3 nucleotide sequence: TGCAGTGCTAGGTCCCGTCACGAGCAGTACTTC.

The V gene is TRBV13, the J gene TRBJ2-7; no clear D. V lost 3 bases, J lost 5 bases, and 11 bases lay in between. The CDR3 contains 13 residues. The germline V gene encodes CDR1 PRHDT and CDR2 FYEKMQ (reference sequence). DNA for the CDR3: TGTGCCAGCAGCTTGCGGAGTGGCGACGAGCAGTACTTC. Translated, it gives CASSLRSGDEQYF.

To note about this clone: The sample carries other DNA sequences with the same CDR3. The rearrangement links TRBV9 to TRBJ1-2; D unresolved. With 2 bases removed from V and 4 bases from J, the gap between germline ends came to 12 bases. The CDR3 consists of 14 residues. CDR1 is SGDLS, CDR2 YYNGEE, per germline. The CDR3 DNA is TGTGCCAGCAGCGTGGGTAAAGCCGGCTATGGCTACACCTTC. Encoded protein: CASSVGKAGYGYTF.

The chain joins TRBV7-2 to TRBJ2-2; possibly TRBD1 or TRBD2 for D (6 bases each). Germline V CDR1 and CDR2: SGHTA, FQGNSA. The CDR3 is made up of 16 amino acids. The ends were cut back, 3 bases at V and 3 bases at J, with 14 bases in the middle. The CDR3, as DNA: TGTGCCAGCAGCTTTTTTGCAGGGGACTACACCGGGGAGCTGTTTTTT. This translates into CASSFFAGDYTGELFF. The full variable domain, in which reference TRBV7-2 and TRBJ2-2 provide the parts outside the CDR3, is GAGVSQSPSNKVTEKGKDVELRCDPISGHTALYWYRQSLGQGLEFLIYFQGNSAPDKSGLPSDRFSAERTGGSVSTLTIQRTQQEDSAVYLCASSFFAGDYTGELFFGEGSRLTVL.

The genes are TRBV27 and TRBJ1-2, with D tentatively TRBD1 (5 bases). V lost 5 bases and J lost 4, with 11 bases in between. This CDR3 has 13 residues. Germline V gene data show CDR1 as MNHEY and CDR2 as SMNVEV (reference sequence). The DNA for the CDR3 is TGTGCCAGCAGTGTTGGGGGGGGCTATGGCTACACCTTC. It is translated as CASSVGGGYGYTF.

This clone appeared a few times. This chain joins TRBV19 and TRBJ1-5, with 7 bases matching TRBD1. The CDR3 contains 15 residues. V lost 2 bases, J lost 2 bases, and 3 bases stayed unmatched. Germline assignment: CDR1 LNHDA and CDR2 SQIVND (reference sequence). This CDR3 is CASSILGTGNQPQHF. DNA for the CDR3: TGTGCCAGTAGTATATTAGGGACAGGCAATCAGCCCCAGCATTTT.

The count of this clone is one. The chain recombines TRBV4-1 with TRBJ2-1; TRBD1 matches 7 bases. Germline loops: CDR1 MGHRA, CDR2 YSYEKL. The CDR3 totals 15 residues. V was clipped by 4 bases and J by 6 bases; unmatched bases: 9. The CDR3 loop reads CASSPSGGWGNEQFF. CDR3 nucleotides: TGCGCCAGCAGCCCATCAGGGGGTTGGGGCAATGAGCAGTTCTTC.

The chain couples TRBV6-5 to TRBJ2-7; D is unresolved. The CDR3 has 15 residues. Germline values: CDR1 MNHEY, CDR2 SVGAGI. V lost 2 bases to trimming and J lost 5 bases, with 16 bases between them. For the CDR3, the DNA is TGTGCCAGCAGTTACAGACCTAACCTCGGAGACGAGCAGTACTTC. Its translation is CASSYRPNLGDEQYF.

The J gene is TRBJ2-3, the V gene TRBV11-2; 9 bases are a match to TRBD1. Per the germline V gene, CDR1 is SGHAT and CDR2 is FQNNGV. Trimming at V came to 5 bases and at J to 6 bases, leaving 9 bases not matched to a gene. The CDR3 spans 15 residues. CDR3 amino acids: CASSPPGQGADTQYF. In DNA form, the CDR3 reads TGTGCCAGCAGCCCCCCGGGACAGGGTGCCGATACGCAGTATTTT.

The chain couples TRBV9 to TRBJ2-7; 7 bases fit TRBD2. The CDR3 totals 15 residues. Germline CDR1 SGDLS, CDR2 YYNGEE. The trim removed 4 bases at V and 3 bases at J, leaving 10 bases unmatched. The CDR3 coding sequence is TGTGCCAGCAGCCCTAGCGGCAACGCTGGCTACGAGCAGTACTTC. This encodes CASSPSGNAGYEQYF.

This chain uses TRBV9 with TRBJ2-7; 10 bases align to TRBD1. V shed 1 base, J shed 3 bases, and the junction held 7 bases outside the gene matches. This CDR3 is 16 amino acids long. Germline V gene sequence: CDR1 SGDLS, CDR2 YYNGEE. This CDR3 reads CASSVTDRGPFYEQYF. The CDR3 DNA reads TGTGCCAGCAGCGTAACCGACAGGGGGCCTTTCTACGAGCAGTACTTC.